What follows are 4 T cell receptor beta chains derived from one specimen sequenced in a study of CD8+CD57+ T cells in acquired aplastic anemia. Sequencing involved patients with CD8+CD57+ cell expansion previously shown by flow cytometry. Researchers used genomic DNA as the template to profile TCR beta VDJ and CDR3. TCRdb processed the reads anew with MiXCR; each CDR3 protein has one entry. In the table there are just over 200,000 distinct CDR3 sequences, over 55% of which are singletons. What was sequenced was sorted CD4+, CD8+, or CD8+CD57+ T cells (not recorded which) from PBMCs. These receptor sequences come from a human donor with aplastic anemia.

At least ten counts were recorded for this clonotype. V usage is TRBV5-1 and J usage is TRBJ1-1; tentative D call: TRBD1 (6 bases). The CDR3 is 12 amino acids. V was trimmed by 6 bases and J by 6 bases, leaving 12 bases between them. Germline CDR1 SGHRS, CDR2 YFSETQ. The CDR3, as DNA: TGCGCCAGCATCGGGCAGGGGCCTGAAGCTTTCTTT. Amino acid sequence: CASIGQGPEAFF.

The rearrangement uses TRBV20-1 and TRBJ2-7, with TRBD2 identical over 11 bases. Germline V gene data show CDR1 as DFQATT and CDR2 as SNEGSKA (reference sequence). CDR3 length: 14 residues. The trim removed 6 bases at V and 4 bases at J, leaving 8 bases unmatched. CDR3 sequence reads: CSATTSGREYEQYF. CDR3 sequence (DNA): TGCAGTGCGACCACTAGCGGGAGAGAGTACGAGCAGTACTTC.

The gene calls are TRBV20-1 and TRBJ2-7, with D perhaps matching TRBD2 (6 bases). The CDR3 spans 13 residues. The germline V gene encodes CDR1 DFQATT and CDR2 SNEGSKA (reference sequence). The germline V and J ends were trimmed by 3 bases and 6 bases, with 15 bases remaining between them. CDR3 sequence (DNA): TGCAGTGCTAGGGCCACGGTCGGGGGCGAGCAGTACTTC. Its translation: CSARATVGGEQYF.

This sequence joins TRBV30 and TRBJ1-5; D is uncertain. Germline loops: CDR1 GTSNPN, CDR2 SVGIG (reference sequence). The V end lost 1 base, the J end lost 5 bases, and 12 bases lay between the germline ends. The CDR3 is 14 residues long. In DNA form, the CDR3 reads TGTGCCTGGAGTGAAACTAGCCGGGATCAGCCCCAGCATTTT. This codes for CAWSETSRDQPQHF.